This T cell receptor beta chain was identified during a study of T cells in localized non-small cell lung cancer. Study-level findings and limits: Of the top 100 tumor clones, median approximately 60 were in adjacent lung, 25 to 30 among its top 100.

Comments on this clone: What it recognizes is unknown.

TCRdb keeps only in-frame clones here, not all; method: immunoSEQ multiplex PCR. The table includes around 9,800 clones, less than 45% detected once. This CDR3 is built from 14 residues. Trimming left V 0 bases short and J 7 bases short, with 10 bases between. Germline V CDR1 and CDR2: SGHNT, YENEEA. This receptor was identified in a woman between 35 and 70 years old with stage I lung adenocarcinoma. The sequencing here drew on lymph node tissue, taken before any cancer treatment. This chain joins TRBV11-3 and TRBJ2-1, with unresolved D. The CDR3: CASSLDRVGNEQFF. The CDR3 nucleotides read TGTGCCAGCAGCTTAGATCGGGTGGGTAATGAGCAGTTCTTC.